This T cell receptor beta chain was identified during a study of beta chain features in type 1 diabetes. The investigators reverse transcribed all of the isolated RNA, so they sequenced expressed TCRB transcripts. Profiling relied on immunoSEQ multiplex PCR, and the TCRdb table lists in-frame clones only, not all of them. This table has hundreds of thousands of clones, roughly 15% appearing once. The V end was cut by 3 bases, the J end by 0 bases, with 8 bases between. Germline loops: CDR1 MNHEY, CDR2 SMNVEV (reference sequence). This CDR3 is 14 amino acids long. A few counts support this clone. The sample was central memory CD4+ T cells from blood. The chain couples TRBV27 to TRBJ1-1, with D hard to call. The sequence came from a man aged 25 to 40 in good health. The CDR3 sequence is CASSFGGMNTEAFF. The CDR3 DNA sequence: TGTGCCAGCAGTTTTGGAGGAATGAACACTGAAGCTTTCTTT.